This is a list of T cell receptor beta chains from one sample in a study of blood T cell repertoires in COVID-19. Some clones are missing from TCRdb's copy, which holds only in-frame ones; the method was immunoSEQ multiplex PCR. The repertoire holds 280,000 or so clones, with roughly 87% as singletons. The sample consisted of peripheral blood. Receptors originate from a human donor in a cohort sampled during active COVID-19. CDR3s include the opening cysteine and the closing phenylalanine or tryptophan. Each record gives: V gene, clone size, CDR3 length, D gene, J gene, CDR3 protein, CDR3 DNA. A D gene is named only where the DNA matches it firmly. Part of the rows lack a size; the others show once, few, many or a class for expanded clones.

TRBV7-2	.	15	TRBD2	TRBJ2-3	CASSLGSGITDTQYF	TGTGCCAGCAGCTTAGGTAGCGGGATCACAGATACGCAGTATTTT
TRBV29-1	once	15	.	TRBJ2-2	CSVDSGTTNTGELFF	TGCAGCGTCGATTCCGGGACAACGAACACCGGGGAGCTGTTTTTT
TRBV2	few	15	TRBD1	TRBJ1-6	CASSEFDRGISPLHF	TGTGCCAGCAGTGAGTTTGACAGGGGAATTTCACCCCTCCACTTT
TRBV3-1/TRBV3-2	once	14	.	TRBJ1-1	CASSLGGVNTEAFF	TGTGCCAGCAGCTTAGGAGGGGTGAACACTGAAGCTTTCTTT
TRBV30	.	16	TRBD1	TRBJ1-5	CAWRPTTGLKNQPQHF	TGTGCCTGGAGACCCACGACAGGGTTGAAGAATCAGCCCCAGCATTTT
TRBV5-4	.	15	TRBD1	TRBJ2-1	CASTTGQDRYNEQFF	TGTGCCAGCACCACAGGACAGGACCGCTACAATGAGCAGTTCTTC
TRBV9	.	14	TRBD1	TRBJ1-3	CASSSQGEGNTIYF	TGTGCCAGCAGCTCCCAGGGGGAGGGAAACACCATATATTTT
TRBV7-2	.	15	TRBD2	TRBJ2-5	CASSLAGLETETQYF	TGTGCCAGCAGCTTAGCGGGACTAGAAACTGAGACCCAGTACTTC
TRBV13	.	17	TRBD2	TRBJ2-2	CASSFETRGVSTGELFF	TGTGCCAGCAGCTTCGAAACACGGGGGGTTAGCACCGGGGAGCTGTTTTTT
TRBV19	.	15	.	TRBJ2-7	CASSMGSGGAYEQYF	TGTGCCAGTAGTATGGGATCCGGGGGAGCCTACGAGCAGTACTTC
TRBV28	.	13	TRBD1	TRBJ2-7	CASSWGTAYEQYF	TGTGCCAGCAGTTGGGGGACAGCCTACGAGCAGTACTTC
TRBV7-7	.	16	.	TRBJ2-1	CASSLTLGSSYNEQFF	TGTGCCAGCAGCTTAACACTAGGCAGCTCCTACAATGAGCAGTTCTTC
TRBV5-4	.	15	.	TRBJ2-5	CASSFGGDFQETQYF	TGTGCCAGCAGCTTCGGCGGAGACTTCCAAGAGACCCAGTACTTC
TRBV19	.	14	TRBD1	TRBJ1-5	CASSNAGGNQPQHF	TGTGCCAGTAGTAATGCAGGGGGTAATCAGCCCCAGCATTTT
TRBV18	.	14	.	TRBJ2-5	CASSPIIGGETQYF	TGTGCCAGCTCACCTATTATAGGCGGGGAGACCCAGTACTTC
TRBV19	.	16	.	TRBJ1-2	CASSNIRETRNYGYTF	TGTGCCAGTAGTAATATCAGGGAAACACGAAACTATGGCTACACCTTC
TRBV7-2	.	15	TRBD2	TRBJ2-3	CASSLSSQRELAQYF	TGTGCCAGCAGCTTAAGCTCTCAGCGGGAGTTAGCGCAGTATTTT
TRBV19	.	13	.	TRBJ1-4	CAATAGGNEKLFF	TGTGCCGCAACGGCGGGCGGTAATGAAAAACTGTTTTTT
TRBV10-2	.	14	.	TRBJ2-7	CASSQYRVPYEQYF	TGCGCCAGCAGTCAGTACAGGGTCCCCTACGAGCAGTACTTC
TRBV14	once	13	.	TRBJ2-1	CASSPLSGDEQFF	TGTGCCAGCAGCCCCCTGAGCGGCGACGAGCAGTTCTTC
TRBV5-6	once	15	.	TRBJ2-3	CASSLSISGWDTQYF	TGTGCCAGCAGCTTAAGCATCTCGGGGTGGGATACGCAGTATTTT
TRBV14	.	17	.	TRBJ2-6	CASSHGQGRRGANVLTF	TGTGCCAGCAGCCACGGGCAGGGGCGTCGAGGGGCCAACGTCCTGACTTTC
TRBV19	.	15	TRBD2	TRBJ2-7	CASSILAGGRDEQYF	TGTGCCAGTAGTATTTTGGCGGGAGGAAGGGACGAGCAGTACTTC
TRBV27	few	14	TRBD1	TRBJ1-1	CASSLQGAGAEAFF	TGTGCCAGCAGTTTGCAGGGGGCCGGTGCTGAAGCTTTCTTT
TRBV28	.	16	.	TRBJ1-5	CASSFWGSSSTQPQHF	TGTGCCAGCAGTTTTTGGGGTTCTAGCTCCACTCAGCCCCAGCATTTT
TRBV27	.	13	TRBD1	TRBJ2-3	CASRTGGTDTQYF	TGTGCCAGCAGGACAGGGGGCACAGATACGCAGTATTTT
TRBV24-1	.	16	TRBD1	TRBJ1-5	CATSDPTGGTNQPQHF	TGTGCCACCAGTGATCCGACAGGGGGTACCAATCAGCCCCAGCATTTT
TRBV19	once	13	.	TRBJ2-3	CATQAVSTDTQYF	TGTGCCACCCAAGCGGTTTCCACAGATACGCAGTATTTT
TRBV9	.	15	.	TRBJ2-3	CASSVGGLGTDTQYF	TGTGCCAGCAGCGTAGGGGGCCTTGGCACAGATACGCAGTATTTT
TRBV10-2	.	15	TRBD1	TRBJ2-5	CASRGHDRDAETQYF	TGCGCCAGCAGAGGACATGACAGGGATGCGGAGACCCAGTACTTC
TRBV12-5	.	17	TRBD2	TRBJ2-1	CASGLVSGGRRDNEQFF	TGTGCTAGTGGTTTGGTCTCGGGCGGGAGGCGGGACAATGAGCAGTTCTTC
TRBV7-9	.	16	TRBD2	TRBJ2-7	CASSLIAGVSSYEQYF	TGTGCCAGCAGCTTGATAGCGGGAGTTAGCTCCTACGAGCAGTACTTC
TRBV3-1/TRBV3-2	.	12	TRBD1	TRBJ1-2	CASRQGARGYTF	TGTGCCAGCAGACAGGGGGCGCGAGGCTACACCTTC
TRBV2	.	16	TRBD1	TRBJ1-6	CASSSFWRGPDSPLHF	TGTGCCAGCAGTTCCTTCTGGAGGGGGCCGGACTCACCCCTCCACTTT
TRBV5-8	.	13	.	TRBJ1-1	CASSLTVNTEAFF	TGTGCCAGCAGCTTGACGGTGAACACTGAAGCTTTCTTT
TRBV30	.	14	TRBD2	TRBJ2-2	CAWTSGLASGGLFF	TGTGCCTGGACCTCGGGACTAGCGAGCGGGGGCCTGTTTTTT
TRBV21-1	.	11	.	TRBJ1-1	CARDNDTEAFF	TGTGCCCGAGACAACGACACTGAAGCTTTCTTT
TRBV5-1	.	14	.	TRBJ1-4	CASSVGDPNEKLFF	TGCGCCAGCAGTGTGGGAGATCCTAATGAAAAACTGTTTTTT
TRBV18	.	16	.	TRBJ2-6	CASSPSGGAEANVLTF	TGTGCCAGCTCACCATCGGGGGGCGCCGAGGCCAACGTCCTGACTTTC
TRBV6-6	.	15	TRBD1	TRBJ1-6	CASREQGRNNSPLHF	TGTGCCAGCAGGGAACAGGGGAGGAACAATTCACCCCTCCACTTT
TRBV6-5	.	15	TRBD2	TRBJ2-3	CASKIRLATTDTQYF	TGTGCCAGCAAAATCAGACTAGCGACCACAGATACGCAGTATTTT
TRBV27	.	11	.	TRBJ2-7	CASSTSREQYF	TGTGCCAGCAGTACCTCGCGGGAGCAGTACTTC
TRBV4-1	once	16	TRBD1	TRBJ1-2	CASSQEIYRGDYGYTF	TGCGCCAGCAGCCAAGAAATTTACAGGGGGGACTATGGCTACACCTTC
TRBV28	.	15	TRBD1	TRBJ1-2	CATQSTGDSNYGYTF	TGTGCCACACAATCCACAGGGGACTCCAACTATGGCTACACCTTC
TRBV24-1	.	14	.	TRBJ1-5	CATSDRQSNQPQHF	TGTGCCACCAGTGATCGACAGTCCAATCAGCCCCAGCATTTT
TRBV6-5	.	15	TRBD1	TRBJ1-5	CASRRDRGGNQPQHF	TGTGCCAGCAGGAGGGACAGGGGAGGCAATCAGCCCCAGCATTTT